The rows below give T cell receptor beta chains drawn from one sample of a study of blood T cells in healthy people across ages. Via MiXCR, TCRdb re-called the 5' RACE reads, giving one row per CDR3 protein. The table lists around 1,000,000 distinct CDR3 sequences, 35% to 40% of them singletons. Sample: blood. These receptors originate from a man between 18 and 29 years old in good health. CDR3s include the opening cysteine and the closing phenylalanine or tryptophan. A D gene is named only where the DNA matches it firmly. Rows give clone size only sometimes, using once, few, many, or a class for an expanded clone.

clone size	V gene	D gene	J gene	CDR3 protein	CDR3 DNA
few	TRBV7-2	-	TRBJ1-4	CASSFNWGGNEKLFF	TGTGCCAGCAGCTTCAATTGGGGGGGAAATGAAAAACTGTTTTTT
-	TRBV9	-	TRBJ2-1	CASSVERRGSSYNEQFF	TGTGCCAGCAGCGTAGAAAGGCGGGGAAGCTCCTACAATGAGCAGTTCTTC
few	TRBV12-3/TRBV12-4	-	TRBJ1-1	CASSNPSTEAFF	TGTGCCAGCAGCAACCCTAGCACTGAAGCTTTCTTT
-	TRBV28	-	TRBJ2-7	CASSSDLLVSRAYEQYF	TGTGCCAGCAGTTCAGACCTCTTAGTCTCTAGGGCCTACGAGCAGTACTTC
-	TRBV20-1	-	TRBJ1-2	CSAQRAVGYGYTF	TGCAGTGCGCAGAGGGCAGTAGGCTATGGCTACACCTTC
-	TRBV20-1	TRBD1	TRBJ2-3	CSAGRDRPTDTQYF	TGCAGTGCCGGCAGGGACAGACCCACAGATACGCAGTATTTT
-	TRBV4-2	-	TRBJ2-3	CASSQRSGSSTDTQYF	TGTGCCAGCAGCCAAAGGTCGGGGTCCAGCACAGATACGCAGTATTTT
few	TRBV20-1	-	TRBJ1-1	CSANHRWNTEAFF	TGCAGTGCCAACCACAGGTGGAACACTGAAGCTTTCTTT
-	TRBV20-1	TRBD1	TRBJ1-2	CSARDRTGDSYGYTF	TGCAGTGCTAGAGATAGGACAGGGGATAGCTATGGCTACACCTTC
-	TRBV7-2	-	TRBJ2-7	CASSFFSGSDYEQYF	TGTGCCAGCAGCTTCTTTTCGGGAAGCGACTACGAGCAGTACTTC
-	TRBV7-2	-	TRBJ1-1	CASSFEPGRPNTEAFF	TGTGCCAGCAGCTTTGAGCCCGGCAGGCCGAACACTGAAGCTTTCTTT
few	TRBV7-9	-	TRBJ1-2	CASSAGRDFYGYTF	TGTGCCAGCAGCGCCGGCAGGGACTTCTATGGCTACACCTTC
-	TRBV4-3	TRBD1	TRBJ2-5	CASSLGQGEQETQYF	TGCGCCAGCAGCCTTGGACAGGGGGAACAAGAGACCCAGTACTTC
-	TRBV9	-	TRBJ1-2	CASSVEDNLYGYTF	TGTGCCAGCAGCGTAGAGGACAACCTCTATGGCTACACCTTC
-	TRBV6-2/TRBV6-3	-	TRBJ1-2	CASSSGAGRGTYGYTF	TGTGCCAGCAGTTCCGGCGCGGGGAGGGGAACCTATGGCTACACCTTC
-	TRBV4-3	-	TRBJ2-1	CASSQDRAYQETQFF	TGCGCCAGCAGCCAAGATAGGGCTTACCAAGAGACCCAGTTCTTC
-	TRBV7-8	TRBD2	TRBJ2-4	CASSFSGTSGAKSKNIQYF	TGTGCCAGCAGCTTCTCCGGGACTAGCGGGGCCAAATCCAAAAACATTCAGTACTTC
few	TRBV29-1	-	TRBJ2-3	CSVSRGSDTQYF	TGCAGCGTCTCCCGGGGCTCAGATACGCAGTATTTT
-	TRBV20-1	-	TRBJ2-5	CSARTAYQETQYF	TGCAGTGCCAGGACAGCGTACCAAGAGACCCAGTACTTC
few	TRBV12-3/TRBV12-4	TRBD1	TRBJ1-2	CASSLTGAVLNYGYTF	TGTGCCAGCAGTTTGACAGGGGCAGTCCTAAACTATGGCTACACCTTC
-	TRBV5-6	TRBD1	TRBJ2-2	CASSRRSGTGFTGELFF	TGTGCCAGCAGCCGAAGATCCGGGACAGGGTTCACCGGGGAGCTGTTTTTT
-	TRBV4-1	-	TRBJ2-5	CASSQFERRETQYF	TGCGCCAGCAGCCAATTTGAGCGCCGAGAGACCCAGTACTTC
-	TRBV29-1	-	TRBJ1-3	CSVEASGMGNTIYF	TGCAGCGTTGAAGCCTCAGGGATGGGAAACACCATATATTTT
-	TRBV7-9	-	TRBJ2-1	CACSFRRGLNNEQFF	TGTGCCTGCAGCTTTCGGCGGGGGCTAAACAATGAGCAGTTCTTC
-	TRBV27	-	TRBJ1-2	CASSLSRDGYGYTF	TGTGCCAGCAGTTTATCCAGGGATGGTTATGGCTACACCTTC
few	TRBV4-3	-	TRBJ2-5	CASSQDAGEQYF	TGCGCCAGCAGCCAAGATGCGGGTGAGCAGTACTTC
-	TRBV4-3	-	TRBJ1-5	CASSQDRAGGQPQHF	TGCGCCAGCAGCCAAGATCGGGCGGGTGGTCAGCCCCAGCATTTT
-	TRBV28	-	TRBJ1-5	CASRTLPNQPQHF	TGTGCCAGCAGGACACTGCCCAATCAGCCCCAGCATTTT
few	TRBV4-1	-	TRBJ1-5	CASCLWHDSNQPQHF	TGCGCCAGCTGCCTATGGCACGATAGCAATCAGCCCCAGCATTTT
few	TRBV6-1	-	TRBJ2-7	CASSEEAGASYEQYF	TGTGCCAGCAGTGAAGAGGCGGGGGCCTCCTACGAGCAGTACTTC
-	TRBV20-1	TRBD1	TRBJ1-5	CSARRDSYNNQPQHF	TGCAGTGCTAGACGGGACAGCTATAACAATCAGCCCCAGCATTTT
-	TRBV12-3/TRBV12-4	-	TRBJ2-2	CASSVQGANTGELFF	TGTGCCAGCAGCGTACAGGGCGCGAACACCGGGGAGCTGTTTTTT
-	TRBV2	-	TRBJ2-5	CASITGQETQYF	TGTGCCAGCATAACCGGGCAAGAGACCCAGTACTTC
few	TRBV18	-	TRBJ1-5	CASSPHSNQPQHF	TGTGCCAGCTCACCTCATAGCAATCAGCCCCAGCATTTT
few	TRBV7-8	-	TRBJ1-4	CASSLARISNEKLFF	TGTGCCAGCAGCTTAGCTAGGATCTCTAATGAAAAACTGTTTTTT
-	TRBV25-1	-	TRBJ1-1	CASSPDPLIEAFF	TGTGCCAGCAGCCCCGACCCTCTGATAGAAGCTTTCTTT
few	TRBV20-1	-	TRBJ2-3	CSAQQGDTQYF	TGCAGTGCTCAACAGGGAGATACGCAGTATTTT
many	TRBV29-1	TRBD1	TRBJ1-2	CSAGTGLHYGYTF	TGCAGCGCCGGGACAGGCCTCCACTATGGCTACACCTTC
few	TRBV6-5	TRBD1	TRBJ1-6	CASSYQGQKNSPLHF	TGTGCCAGCAGTTACCAGGGACAGAAAAATTCACCCCTCCACTTT
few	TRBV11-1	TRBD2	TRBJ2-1	CASSQNGGGSYNEQFF	TGTGCCAGCAGCCAGAATGGGGGGGGTTCCTACAATGAGCAGTTCTTC
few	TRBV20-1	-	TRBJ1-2	CSASVEVNYGYTF	TGCAGTGCTAGCGTCGAGGTTAACTATGGCTACACCTTC
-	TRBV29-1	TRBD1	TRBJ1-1	CSVAGQVNTEAFF	TGCAGCGTAGCCGGACAGGTGAACACTGAAGCTTTCTTT
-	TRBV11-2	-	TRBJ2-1	CASSLSQGQRFF	TGTGCCAGCAGCTTGTCGCAGGGGCAGCGGTTCTTC
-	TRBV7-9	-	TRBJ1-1	CASSLGGLDGGVTEAFF	TGTGCCAGCAGCCTCGGGGGGTTGGATGGGGGGGTCACTGAAGCTTTCTTT
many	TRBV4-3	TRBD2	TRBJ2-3	CASSQEVSSGGTDTQYF	TGCGCCAGCAGCCAAGAGGTTTCTAGCGGGGGCACAGATACGCAGTATTTT